The T cell receptor (beta chain) described here comes from a study of blood T cell repertoires in COVID-19. Study-level background: T cells, B-cell-depleted T cells, or PBMCs supplied cDNA or gDNA.

Original processing methods: It was from reference gene primer amplification that nucleated cell counts were estimated. TCRdb's table, derived via immunoSEQ multiplex PCR, lists solely in-frame clones and lacks some. The D gene and trimming were derived from the DNA, and the V and J assignments and clone size from that table. The data contain roughly 200,000 clones, about nine tenths of them singletons. Germline CDR1 and CDR2: SNHLY and FYNNEI. CDR3 length equals 14 residues. Trimming removed 5 bases from V and 1 base from J, with 9 bases in between. Adults between about 18 and 95 years of age took part from approximately 24 US areas.

The sequence was collected from a woman aged 25 to 39 who had recovered from COVID-19. The material sequenced was PBMCs or T cells enriched from blood (not recorded which). The rearrangement uses TRBV2 and TRBJ1-5, with a weak D call TRBD1 (6 bases). The CDR3 nucleotides are TGTGCCAGCAGTAGACAGGTCAGCAATCAGCCCCAGCATTTT. Translation gives CASSRQVSNQPQHF.